Below, 27 T cell receptor beta chains from the same sample are listed, as sequenced in a study of response to subunit inactivated influenza vaccine. Each CDR3 protein gets one entry after TCRdb re-called the RT-PCR reads with MiXCR. The sample records hundreds of thousands of distinct CDR3 sequences, 12% to 15% being singletons. The sample was PBMCs from blood, taken 14 days before vaccination. These receptors all come from a man in his fifties who received an inactivated influenza vaccine.

The V and J genes are TRBV21-1 and TRBJ2-2. TRBV21-1 is described as a pseudogene. The CDR3 loop spans 15 amino acids. This chain's CDR3 is CASSYPGRNTGELFF. The CDR3 nucleotides are TGTGCCAGCAGCTACCCGGGGCGGAACACCGGGGAGCTGTTTTTT.

This chain uses TRBV20-1 with TRBJ2-7, with TRBD2 identical over 11 bases. The germline V gene has CDR1 DFQATT and CDR2 SNEGSKA (reference sequence). The CDR3 loop spans 14 amino acids. With 4 bases clipped from V and 3 bases from J, the junction kept 5 bases outside the gene matches. This CDR3 reads CSATSGRTLYEQYF. In nucleotides, the CDR3 is TGCAGTGCTACTAGCGGGAGGACTCTCTACGAGCAGTACTTC.

The chain is built from TRBV7-9 and TRBJ1-2; D gene ambiguous. Trimming left V 2 bases short and J 0 bases short, with 4 bases between. CDR1 is SEHNR and CDR2 is FQNEAQ in the germline V gene (reference sequence). CDR3 length: 13 residues. The CDR3 reads CASSLTSNYGYTF. In DNA form, the CDR3 reads TGTGCCAGCAGCTTAACCTCTAACTATGGCTACACCTTC.

This clonotype has more than one count but fewer than ten. The chain carries TRBV19 and TRBJ1-1; D not resolved. The ends were cut back, 10 bases at V and 3 bases at J, with 9 bases in the middle. The CDR3 covers 11 residues. CDR1 LNHDA and CDR2 SQIVND come from the germline V gene (reference sequence). CDR3 bases: TGTGCCACGTTATCCTACACTGAAGCTTTCTTT. Translated: CATLSYTEAFF.

The genes are TRBV4-1 and TRBJ2-5; possibly TRBD2 for D (6 bases). The CDR3 extends over 15 amino acids. V was pared by 4 bases and J by 4 bases, with 16 bases between. Germline CDR1 is MGHRA and CDR2 is YSYEKL. CDR3 DNA sequence: TGCGCCAGCAGCCTTCGACTAGGGGTGGGAGAGACCCAGTACTTC. Residues: CASSLRLGVGETQYF.

This chain uses TRBV9 with TRBJ2-5; TRBD1 is a possible D gene (6 bases). CDR1 is SGDLS and CDR2 is YYNGEE in the germline V gene. This CDR3 is 13 amino acids long. The ends were cut back, 0 bases at V and 6 bases at J, with 9 bases in the middle. The CDR3 DNA sequence: TGTGCCAGCAGCGTAGACCAGGGGCAGACCCAGTACTTC. Amino acids: CASSVDQGQTQYF.

This clonotype appeared many times. The chain is built from TRBV2 and TRBJ2-2; 9 positions match TRBD1. After removal of 5 bases from V and 0 bases from J, the junction contained 1 base not matched to a gene. This CDR3 has 15 residues. Germline CDR1 reads SNHLY; CDR2 reads FYNNEI. The CDR3 region has the DNA TGTGCCAGCAGTCGACAGGGGGCGAACACCGGGGAGCTGTTTTTT. Residues: CASSRQGANTGELFF.

This clonotype was recorded many times. The genes are TRBV4-2 and TRBJ1-4, with TRBD1 identical over 7 bases. Germline V gene data show CDR1 as LGHNA and CDR2 as YNFKEQ. The CDR3 is made up of 16 amino acids. J gave up 8 bases and V 3 bases, and 12 bases lay outside the gene matches. The CDR3 spells CASSHADRSGREKLFF. The CDR3 DNA reads as TGTGCCAGCAGCCATGCGGACAGGTCCGGTCGGGAAAAACTGTTTTTT.

This clonotype was counted only a few times. The chain has TRBV4-1 and TRBJ2-5, with a tentative D call TRBD1 (6 bases). V lost 4 bases, J lost 2 bases, and 17 bases lay in between. Germline V gene sequence: CDR1 MGHRA, CDR2 YSYEKL. The CDR3 loop spans 16 amino acids. CDR3 residues: CASSRLQGNVQETQYF. The CDR3 DNA is TGCGCCAGCAGCCGATTACAGGGAAACGTACAAGAGACCCAGTACTTC.

This clonotype was counted only a few times. This sequence joins TRBV20-1 and TRBJ2-7; TRBD1 matches 7 bases. This CDR3 contains 14 residues. The J segment lost 7 bases and the V segment lost 0 bases, leaving 9 bases of the junction unmatched. Per germline, CDR1 DFQATT and CDR2 SNEGSKA (reference sequence). CDR3 in amino acids: CSARDEGAPREQYF. CDR3 bases: TGCAGTGCTAGAGATGAGGGGGCGCCGCGAGAGCAGTACTTC.

The table lists this clonotype with a few counts. Here the CDR3 DNA reads TGCAGCGCCCTCGGACAGGGGGCCTACGAGCAGTACTTC. The encoded protein is CSALGQGAYEQYF. This chain joins TRBV29-1 and TRBJ2-7; TRBD1 matches at 10 bases. Germline V CDR1 and CDR2: SQVTM, ANQGSEA. The junction had 5 bases not matched to a gene; V was cut back by 7 bases and J by 2 bases. The CDR3 has 13 amino acids.

This clonotype was seen more than once but under ten times. The rearrangement uses TRBV7-2 and TRBJ1-6; D not resolved. Germline V gives CDR1 SGHTA, CDR2 FQGNSA. Trimming took 6 bases from V and 10 from J, leaving 10 bases between them. The length of the CDR3 is 12 residues. The CDR3 sequence: CASSFPKSPLHF. As DNA, the CDR3 is TGTGCCAGCAGTTTTCCAAAATCACCCCTCCACTTT.

The chain has TRBV6-6 and TRBJ2-5; D not resolved. The CDR3 extends over 14 amino acids. Germline-derived CDR1 and CDR2 are MNHNY and SVGAGI (reference sequence). Trimming left V 8 bases short and J 5 bases short, with 18 bases between. CDR3 residues: CASAFFRTVETQYF. The CDR3 DNA follows: TGTGCCAGCGCCTTTTTCCGGACGGTGGAGACCCAGTACTTC.

This clonotype has ten or more counts. The CDR3 sequence: CASQEGRPNTGELFF. CDR3 sequence (DNA): TGTGCCAGCCAGGAAGGCCGCCCGAACACCGGGGAGCTGTTTTTT. The V and J genes are TRBV7-2 and TRBJ2-2; D ambiguous. V was pared by 8 bases and J by 0 bases, with 13 bases between. The CDR3 contains 15 residues. Looked up from germline, CDR1 is SGHTA and CDR2 is FQGNSA.

This chain joins TRBV5-1 and TRBJ2-7; 8 nucleotides align to TRBD2. The germline V gene encodes CDR1 SGHRS and CDR2 YFSETQ. V lost 4 bases to trimming and J lost 0 bases; unmatched junction nucleotides: 6. The CDR3 sequence is 15 residues long. The CDR3 is CASSQTSAYSYEQYF. CDR3 DNA sequence: TGCGCCAGCAGCCAGACTAGCGCGTACTCCTACGAGCAGTACTTC.

Here the CDR3 reads CASSLVENNEQFF. CDR3 coding DNA: TGTGCCAGCAGTTTAGTAGAGAACAATGAGCAGTTCTTC. V usage is TRBV28 and J usage is TRBJ2-1; D is ambiguous. V dropped 2 bases and J dropped 5 bases, with 7 bases sitting between them. The CDR3 extends over 13 amino acids. Per germline, CDR1 MDHEN and CDR2 SYDVKM.

A remark on this clonotype: This CDR3 fails to terminate in the conserved phenylalanine or tryptophan, so it likely reflects a read error. Because the CDR3's place on the DNA is in doubt, the DNA is left out and the CDR3 is given as listed by TCRdb. The rearrangement uses TRBV6-5 and TRBJ2-7; the table names TRBD1, a call not compared with the DNA. Germline CDR1 is MNHEY and CDR2 is SVGAGI. From its first to its last residue, the CDR3 has 11 amino acids. CDR3 residues: CASNTDRDGSI.

The V gene is TRBV3-1, the J gene TRBJ1-2, with TRBD1 matching over 9 bases. The J segment lost 7 bases and the V segment lost 5 bases, leaving 8 bases of the junction unmatched. The CDR3 runs to 14 residues. Germline CDR1 is LGHDT and CDR2 is YNNKEL (reference sequence). Here the CDR3 DNA reads TGTGCCAGCAGCAACTGGGACAGGGCGCGTGGCTACACCTTC. This encodes CASSNWDRARGYTF.

This clonotype was counted only a few times. This chain joins TRBV20-1 and TRBJ2-1, with a tentative D call TRBD2 (6 bases). The CDR3 consists of 15 residues. Trimming cost V 5 bases and J 4 bases, with 18 bases left between them. Germline V gene lookup returns CDR1 DFQATT and CDR2 SNEGSKA (reference sequence). The CDR3 sequence: CSASPGERAYNEQFF. The CDR3 nucleotides are TGCAGTGCTTCTCCGGGGGAGCGGGCTTACAATGAGCAGTTCTTC.

This clonotype was seen repeatedly, ten times or more. The chain is built from TRBV20-1 and TRBJ2-3; D might be TRBD1 (6 bases). The germline V gene encodes CDR1 DFQATT and CDR2 SNEGSKA (reference sequence). The germline V and J ends were trimmed by 5 bases and 2 bases, with 11 bases remaining between them. The length of the CDR3 is 13 residues. The CDR3 sequence: CSARRQVTDTQYF. CDR3 coding DNA: TGCAGTGCTCGCAGACAGGTCACAGATACGCAGTATTTT.

This chain uses TRBV5-1 with TRBJ2-7, with D possibly matching TRBD2 (5 bases). Per germline, CDR1 SGHRS and CDR2 YFSETQ. V was cut by 0 bases and J by 7 bases, with 14 bases left in between. CDR3 length: 14 residues. CDR3 DNA: TGCGCCAGCAGCTTGGCTCTAGCTGGAGTTGAGCAGTACTTC. Encoded protein: CASSLALAGVEQYF. The complete variable domain, with remaining parts taken from reference TRBV5-1 and TRBJ2-7, reads KAGVTQTPRYLIKTRGQQVTLSCSPISGHRSVSWYQQTPGQGLQFLFEYFSETQRNKGNFPGRFSGRQFSNSRSEMNVSTLELGDSALYLCASSLALAGVEQYFGPGTRLTVT.

The genes are TRBV5-1 and TRBJ1-1; the match to TRBD1 covers 9 bases. Germline V gene lookup returns CDR1 SGHRS and CDR2 YFSETQ. V lost 4 bases and J lost 0; bases outside the gene matches: 10. The CDR3 sequence is 17 residues long. CDR3 loop: CASSPNYRGPVNTEAFF. The CDR3 DNA follows: TGCGCCAGCAGCCCCAACTACAGGGGGCCTGTGAACACTGAAGCTTTCTTT.

This chain links TRBV4-1 with TRBJ2-2; 9 bases align to TRBD2. CDR1 is MGHRA, CDR2 YSYEKL, per germline. Germline trimming cut 0 bases from V and 1 base from J; bases unmatched to any gene: 9. This CDR3 contains 19 residues. CDR3 DNA sequence: TGCGCCAGCAGCCAAGATACTGGTCGAGCGGGAGGGAACACCGGGGAGCTGTTTTTT. Translation gives CASSQDTGRAGGNTGELFF.

This clonotype was seen at least ten times. The chain combines TRBV10-3 with TRBJ2-1, with 7 bases aligning to TRBD1. Germline V lookup: CDR1 ENHRY, CDR2 SYGVKD. With 10 bases clipped from V and 6 bases from J, the junction kept 12 bases outside the gene matches. This CDR3 spans 14 amino acids. This CDR3 reads CATMLGGRTNEQFF. As DNA, the CDR3 is TGTGCCACTATGTTAGGGGGCCGGACCAATGAGCAGTTCTTC.

This clonotype was seen only a few times. The chain links TRBV3-1 to TRBJ2-1; a possible D gene is TRBD2 (5 bases). Trimming pared 1 base from V and 9 bases from J, leaving 13 bases between. CDR3 length equals 14 residues. Germline V lookup: CDR1 LGHDT, CDR2 YNNKEL (reference sequence). The CDR3 DNA follows: TGTGCCAGCAGCCAAGGGACTGAAGTTGGTGAGCAGTTCTTC. Translation gives CASSQGTEVGEQFF.

The chain carries TRBV12-3 or TRBV12-4 and TRBJ1-4, with a tentative D call TRBD1 (5 bases). The length of the CDR3 is 15 residues. Trimming removed 7 bases from V and 8 bases from J, with 20 bases in between. The CDR3 reads CASTTGTRRKEKLFF. The DNA of the CDR3 is TGTGCCAGCACCACCGGGACTAGGAGGAAGGAAAAACTGTTTTTT.

There are a few counts of this clonotype. The chain combines TRBV2 with TRBJ2-1; maybe TRBD2 (5 bases). The ends were cut back, 7 bases at V and 0 bases at J, with 13 bases in the middle. This CDR3 contains 15 residues. In germline, CDR1 is SNHLY, CDR2 FYNNEI. The CDR3 bases are TGTGCCAGCACTTTATCGGGAAGCTCCTACAATGAGCAGTTCTTC. Translated, it gives CASTLSGSSYNEQFF. The full variable domain, completed using reference TRBV2 and TRBJ2-1, is EPEVTQTPSHQVTQMGQEVILRCVPISNHLYFYWYRQILGQKVEFLVSFYNNEISEKSEIFDDQFSVERPDGSNFTLKIRSTKLEDSAMYFCASTLSGSSYNEQFFGPGTRLTVL.